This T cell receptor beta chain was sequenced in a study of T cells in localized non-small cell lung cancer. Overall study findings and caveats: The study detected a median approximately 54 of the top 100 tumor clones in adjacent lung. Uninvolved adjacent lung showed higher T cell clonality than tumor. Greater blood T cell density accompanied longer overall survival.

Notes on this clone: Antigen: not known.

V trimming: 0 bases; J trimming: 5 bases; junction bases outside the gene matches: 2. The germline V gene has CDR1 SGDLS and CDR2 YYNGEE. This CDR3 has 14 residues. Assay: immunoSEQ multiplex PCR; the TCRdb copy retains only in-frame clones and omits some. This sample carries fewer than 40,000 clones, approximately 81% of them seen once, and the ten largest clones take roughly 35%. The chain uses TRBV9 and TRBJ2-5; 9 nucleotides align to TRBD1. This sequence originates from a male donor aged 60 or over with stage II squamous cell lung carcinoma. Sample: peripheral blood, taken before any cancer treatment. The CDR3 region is CASSVDRGLETQYF. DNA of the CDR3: TGTGCCAGCAGCGTAGACAGGGGGCTTGAGACCCAGTACTTC.